Each of the 9 T cell receptor beta chains below was sequenced from the same sample in a study of T cells after posttransplantation cyclophosphamide. TCRdb's copy holds only in-frame clones and misses some; the assay was immunoSEQ multiplex PCR. The table shows around 23,000 clones, with roughly 67% occurring only once. Sequencing was performed on memory CD4+ T cells sorted from PBMCs. The receptor set was obtained from an older woman in good health, CMV-negative, and a related stem cell transplant donor.

V and J are TRBV6-1 and TRBJ2-7, with D possibly being TRBD2 (5 bases). Trimming left V 8 bases short and J 9 bases short, with 14 bases between. CDR3 length equals 11 residues. CDR1 and CDR2 (germline): MNHNS, SASEGT. The CDR3 DNA sequence: TGTGCCAGCGGAGGCCTGACGAGGCAGTACTTC. Amino acid sequence: CASGGLTRQYF.

The chain is built from TRBV5-1 and TRBJ2-3; D might be TRBD1 (6 bases). The CDR3 covers 14 residues. The V gene's germline CDR1 is SGHRS and CDR2 YFSETQ. Between the trimmed V and J ends, which lost 3 bases and 0 bases, there was a span of 8 bases. The chain's CDR3 is CASSSGESTDTQYF. CDR3 in DNA: TGCGCCAGCAGCTCAGGGGAGAGCACAGATACGCAGTATTTT. Looking up the rest from reference TRBV5-1 and TRBJ2-3 gives the full variable domain: KAGVTQTPRYLIKTRGQQVTLSCSPISGHRSVSWYQQTPGQGLQFLFEYFSETQRNKGNFPGRFSGRQFSNSRSEMNVSTLELGDSALYLCASSSGESTDTQYFGPGTRLTVL.

This sequence joins TRBV6-5 and TRBJ1-1, with D perhaps matching TRBD1 (6 bases). From germline, CDR1 is MNHEY and CDR2 SVGAGI. The length of the CDR3 is 13 residues. Trimming shortened V by 5 bases and J by 1 base, and 8 bases separated the two germline ends. In DNA form, the CDR3 reads TGTGCCAGCAGTAGGGGGGGGAACACTGAAGCTTTCTTT. This translates into CASSRGGNTEAFF.

This clone turned up a few times. The V gene is TRBV4-2, the J gene TRBJ2-1; D may be TRBD2 (6 bases). V lost 1 base and J 1 base, leaving 11 bases between the germline ends. The CDR3 is 16 amino acids. CDR1 and CDR2 from the germline V gene are LGHNA and YNFKEQ. CDR3 in DNA: TGTGCCAGCAGCCAAGTGGGAGGTAGTTCCTACAATGAGCAGTTCTTC. Amino acid sequence: CASSQVGGSSYNEQFF.

The V and J genes are TRBV5-1 and TRBJ2-5, with 8 bases identical to TRBD1. Germline V gives CDR1 SGHRS, CDR2 YFSETQ. V gave up 0 bases and J gave up 2 bases; unmatched junction bases: 0. The CDR3 has 14 residues. The CDR3 nucleotides are TGCGCCAGCAGCTTGGACAGGGGGCAAGAGACCCAGTACTTC. It specifies CASSLDRGQETQYF.

The chain carries TRBV11-3 and TRBJ2-2, with D tentatively TRBD1 (5 bases). This CDR3 has 14 residues. Germline V lookup: CDR1 SGHNT, CDR2 YENEEA. Trimming took 2 bases from V and 7 from J, leaving 11 bases between them. CDR3 coding DNA: TGTGCCAGCAGCTTACGCCCACAGGACGGGGAGCTGTTTTTT. This translates into CASSLRPQDGELFF.

The rearrangement joins TRBV6-5 to TRBJ2-5, with TRBD2 identical over 7 bases. The CDR3 spans 13 residues. Germline V gene data show CDR1 as MNHEY and CDR2 as SVGAGI. V was pared by 5 bases and J by 5 bases, with 5 bases of the junction left unmatched. The CDR3 spells CASSQGGRETQYF. The CDR3 nucleotides are TGTGCCAGCAGTCAGGGAGGGAGGGAGACCCAGTACTTC.

This clone was detected only a few times. The chain carries TRBV6-6 and TRBJ1-5; 7 positions agree with TRBD1. The CDR3 extends over 15 amino acids. Germline CDR1 reads MNHNY; CDR2 reads SVGAGI (reference sequence). V gave up 6 bases and J gave up 5 bases; unmatched junction bases: 10. CDR3 protein: CASSRGQTTYQPQHF. The CDR3 region has the DNA TGTGCCAGCAGCCGGGGACAGACTACTTATCAGCCCCAGCATTTT.

The V gene is TRBV9, the J gene TRBJ1-2; D is possibly TRBD1 (6 bases). Germline V gene sequence: CDR1 SGDLS, CDR2 YYNGEE. The ends were cut back, 4 bases at V and 4 bases at J, with 14 bases in the middle. This CDR3 contains 14 residues. In nucleotides, the CDR3 is TGTGCCAGCAGCCCAGCGGGACACTCCTATGGCTACACCTTC. Encoded protein: CASSPAGHSYGYTF.